A selection of T cell receptor beta chains follows, all from one sample in a study of technical replicates of blood from a few donors. The protocol was immunoSEQ multiplex PCR, while the TCRdb copy is restricted to in-frame clones and leaves out a portion. This table has about 80,000 clones, approximately 96% appearing once. The sample comprised T cells isolated from PBMCs. The receptors originated from a human donor in good health. The CDR3 runs from the conserved cysteine through the conserved F or W. A D gene is named only where the DNA matches it firmly. Clone size, where shown, is once, few, many, or a class for clones that have expanded.

D gene: TRBD1
clone size: .
J gene: TRBJ1-2
V gene: TRBV28
CDR3 protein: CASTHTGDYGYTF
CDR3 DNA: TGTGCCAGCACCCACACAGGGGACTATGGCTACACCTTC

D gene: .
clone size: .
J gene: TRBJ1-5
V gene: TRBV4-1
CDR3 protein: CASSQDPGKPPQHF
CDR3 DNA: TGCGCCAGCAGCCAAGATCCAGGCAAACCGCCCCAGCATTTT

D gene: TRBD1
clone size: .
J gene: TRBJ1-5
V gene: TRBV7-2
CDR3 protein: CASSLGTGWNQPQHF
CDR3 DNA: TGTGCCAGCAGCTTAGGGACAGGGTGGAATCAGCCCCAGCATTTT

D gene: .
clone size: .
J gene: TRBJ2-3
V gene: TRBV5-1
CDR3 protein: CASSVFEDSFRYPQYF
CDR3 DNA: TGCGCCAGCAGCGTCTTCGAGGACTCCTTTCGGTATCCGCAGTATTTT

D gene: .
clone size: .
J gene: TRBJ2-3
V gene: TRBV2
CDR3 protein: CASSGGDGDTQYF
CDR3 DNA: TGTGCCAGCAGTGGGGGGGACGGAGATACGCAGTATTTT

D gene: .
clone size: .
J gene: TRBJ2-1
V gene: TRBV5-1
CDR3 protein: CASSGTRNNNEQFF
CDR3 DNA: TGCGCCAGCAGCGGTACTAGGAACAACAATGAGCAGTTCTTC

D gene: TRBD1
clone size: .
J gene: TRBJ1-2
V gene: TRBV28
CDR3 protein: CASSLRDRGPDGYTF
CDR3 DNA: TGTGCCAGCAGTTTGAGGGACAGGGGGCCTGATGGCTACACCTTC

D gene: .
clone size: .
J gene: TRBJ2-3
V gene: TRBV6-6
CDR3 protein: CASRTSSTDTQYF
CDR3 DNA: TGTGCCAGCAGGACTTCTAGCACAGATACGCAGTATTTT

D gene: .
clone size: .
J gene: TRBJ1-5
V gene: TRBV6-6
CDR3 protein: CASRGGNQPQHF
CDR3 DNA: TGTGCCTCAAGGGGGGGGAATCAGCCCCAGCATTTT

D gene: .
clone size: .
J gene: TRBJ2-3
V gene: TRBV25-1
CDR3 protein: CASSESVATQYF
CDR3 DNA: TGTGCCAGCAGTGAATCAGTAGCTACGCAGTATTTT

D gene: .
clone size: .
J gene: TRBJ2-3
V gene: TRBV7-9
CDR3 protein: CASSLGQGTDTQYF
CDR3 DNA: TGTGCCAGCAGCTTAGGGCAGGGCACAGATACGCAGTATTTT

D gene: .
clone size: .
J gene: TRBJ2-1
V gene: TRBV30
CDR3 protein: CASQYAGLYNEQFF
CDR3 DNA: TGTGCATCTCAGTACGCGGGCCTATACAATGAGCAGTTCTTC

D gene: .
clone size: .
J gene: TRBJ1-2
V gene: TRBV14
CDR3 protein: CASSQDLGQAFGGYTF
CDR3 DNA: TGTGCCAGCAGCCAAGACTTGGGCCAGGCCTTTGGGGGCTACACCTTC

D gene: TRBD1
clone size: .
J gene: TRBJ2-7
V gene: TRBV10-2
CDR3 protein: CASSLGQPEQYF
CDR3 DNA: TGCGCCAGCAGTTTGGGACAGCCAGAGCAGTACTTC

D gene: TRBD2
clone size: .
J gene: TRBJ2-7
V gene: TRBV6-6
CDR3 protein: CASSPSGSKVGYEQYF
CDR3 DNA: TGTGCCAGCAGTCCTAGCGGGAGTAAGGTCGGCTACGAGCAGTACTTC

D gene: TRBD1
clone size: .
J gene: TRBJ2-3
V gene: TRBV4-2
CDR3 protein: CASSQDGTVSDTQYF
CDR3 DNA: TGTGCCAGCAGCCAAGACGGGACAGTCTCAGATACGCAGTATTTT

D gene: .
clone size: .
J gene: TRBJ2-7
V gene: TRBV30
CDR3 protein: CAWEGHSYEQYF
CDR3 DNA: TGTGCCTGGGAGGGCCATTCCTACGAGCAGTACTTC

D gene: TRBD1
clone size: once
J gene: TRBJ2-1
V gene: TRBV4-3
CDR3 protein: CASSQTGWTGPNEQFF
CDR3 DNA: TGCGCCAGCAGCCAAACTGGGTGGACAGGCCCAAATGAGCAGTTCTTC

D gene: TRBD1
clone size: .
J gene: TRBJ2-7
V gene: TRBV5-6
CDR3 protein: CASSLGTGIGEQYF
CDR3 DNA: TGTGCCAGCAGCTTGGGGACAGGGATCGGCGAGCAGTACTTC

D gene: TRBD1
clone size: .
J gene: TRBJ2-7
V gene: TRBV6-6
CDR3 protein: CASSYSAGTGGNEQYF
CDR3 DNA: TGTGCCAGTAGTTACTCGGCCGGGACAGGGGGAAACGAGCAGTACTTC

D gene: .
clone size: .
J gene: TRBJ2-1
V gene: TRBV6-5
CDR3 protein: CASSYRGRGNANEQFF
CDR3 DNA: TGTGCCAGCAGTTATAGAGGACGGGGGAACGCCAATGAGCAGTTCTTC

D gene: .
clone size: once
J gene: TRBJ2-7
V gene: TRBV6-6
CDR3 protein: CASSYYRGGEQYF
CDR3 DNA: TGTGCCAGCAGTTACTACAGGGGAGGCGAGCAGTACTTC

D gene: .
clone size: .
J gene: TRBJ2-1
V gene: TRBV19
CDR3 protein: CASSSNRVYEQFF
CDR3 DNA: TGTGCCAGTAGTTCTAACAGGGTTTATGAGCAGTTCTTC

D gene: .
clone size: once
J gene: TRBJ1-1
V gene: TRBV6-5
CDR3 protein: CASSPNLNTEAFF
CDR3 DNA: TGTGCCAGCAGCCCCAATCTGAACACTGAAGCTTTCTTT

D gene: TRBD2
clone size: .
J gene: TRBJ2-5
V gene: TRBV4-1
CDR3 protein: CASSQRGGSQETQYF
CDR3 DNA: TGCGCCAGCAGCCAACGAGGCGGGAGCCAAGAGACCCAGTACTTC

D gene: TRBD1
clone size: .
J gene: TRBJ1-1
V gene: TRBV19
CDR3 protein: CASSILKDRVVTEAFF
CDR3 DNA: TGTGCCAGTAGTATCCTGAAGGACAGGGTCGTCACTGAAGCTTTCTTT

D gene: TRBD2
clone size: .
J gene: TRBJ2-1
V gene: TRBV5-6
CDR3 protein: CASSLLAGGYNEQFF
CDR3 DNA: TGTGCCAGCAGCTTACTAGCGGGAGGTTACAATGAGCAGTTCTTC

D gene: .
clone size: .
J gene: TRBJ2-7
V gene: TRBV6-5
CDR3 protein: CASLPPDSYEQYF
CDR3 DNA: TGTGCCAGCCTCCCCCCAGACAGCTACGAGCAGTACTTC

D gene: .
clone size: .
J gene: TRBJ2-5
V gene: TRBV5-4
CDR3 protein: CASSQRRETQYF
CDR3 DNA: TGTGCCAGCAGCCAGCGACGGGAGACCCAGTACTTC

D gene: .
clone size: .
J gene: TRBJ2-7
V gene: TRBV21-1
CDR3 protein: CASSKVKGQGAYEQYF
CDR3 DNA: TGTGCCAGCAGCAAAGTGAAGGGACAGGGTGCCTACGAGCAGTACTTC

D gene: TRBD2
clone size: .
J gene: TRBJ2-7
V gene: TRBV4-2
CDR3 protein: CASSQVGGRGGYEQYF
CDR3 DNA: TGTGCCAGCAGCCAAGTGGGCGGGAGGGGCGGCTACGAGCAGTACTTC

D gene: .
clone size: .
J gene: TRBJ2-7
V gene: TRBV30
CDR3 protein: CAWSAENEQYF
CDR3 DNA: TGTGCCTGGAGTGCTGAGAACGAGCAGTACTTC

D gene: .
clone size: .
J gene: TRBJ2-7
V gene: TRBV11-3
CDR3 protein: CASRSTEGWGEQYF
CDR3 DNA: TGTGCCAGCAGATCTACCGAGGGTTGGGGCGAGCAGTACTTC

D gene: .
clone size: .
J gene: TRBJ2-1
V gene: TRBV6-1
CDR3 protein: CASSIDSPSYNEQFF
CDR3 DNA: TGTGCCAGCAGTATAGACTCCCCCTCCTACAATGAGCAGTTCTTC

D gene: .
clone size: .
J gene: TRBJ2-5
V gene: TRBV4-1
CDR3 protein: CASSQVGEIQETQYF
CDR3 DNA: TGCGCCAGCAGCCAAGTCGGAGAGATCCAAGAGACCCAGTACTTC

D gene: TRBD1
clone size: .
J gene: TRBJ2-7
V gene: TRBV6-1
CDR3 protein: CASSGGDRGREQYF
CDR3 DNA: TGTGCCAGCAGCGGAGGTGACAGGGGCCGCGAGCAGTACTTC

D gene: .
clone size: .
J gene: TRBJ2-1
V gene: TRBV5-4
CDR3 protein: CASSLLLGANEQFF
CDR3 DNA: TGTGCCAGCAGCTTGCTTCTGGGGGCCAATGAGCAGTTCTTC

D gene: .
clone size: .
J gene: TRBJ1-1
V gene: TRBV4-1
CDR3 protein: CASSRTRDSLRTEAFF
CDR3 DNA: TGCGCCAGCAGCCGTACAAGAGACAGTTTGCGGACTGAAGCTTTCTTT

D gene: .
clone size: .
J gene: TRBJ2-7
V gene: TRBV10-3
CDR3 protein: CAISVEGAGEQYF
CDR3 DNA: TGTGCCATCAGTGTGGAAGGGGCTGGAGAGCAGTACTTC

D gene: .
clone size: .
J gene: TRBJ2-1
V gene: TRBV7-9
CDR3 protein: CASSPSGHYNEQFF
CDR3 DNA: TGTGCCAGCAGCCCCAGCGGGCACTACAATGAGCAGTTCTTC

D gene: TRBD1
clone size: .
J gene: TRBJ2-5
V gene: TRBV6-5
CDR3 protein: CASSTGTETQYF
CDR3 DNA: TGTGCCAGTTCGACAGGGACAGAGACCCAGTACTTC

D gene: TRBD2
clone size: once
J gene: TRBJ2-1
V gene: TRBV5-1
CDR3 protein: CASSSRTSGLEQFF
CDR3 DNA: TGCGCCAGCAGCTCGCGAACTAGCGGGTTGGAGCAGTTCTTC